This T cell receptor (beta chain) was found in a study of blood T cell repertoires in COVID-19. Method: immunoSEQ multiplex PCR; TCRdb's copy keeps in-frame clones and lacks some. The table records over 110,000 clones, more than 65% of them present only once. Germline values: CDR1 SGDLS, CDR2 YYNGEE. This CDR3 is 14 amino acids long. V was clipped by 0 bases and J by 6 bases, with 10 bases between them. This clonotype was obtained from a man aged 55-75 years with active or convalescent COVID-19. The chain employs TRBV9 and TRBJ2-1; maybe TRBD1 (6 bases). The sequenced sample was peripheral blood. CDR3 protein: CASSVDVQGNEQFF. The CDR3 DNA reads TGTGCCAGCAGCGTAGACGTACAGGGCAATGAGCAGTTCTTC.